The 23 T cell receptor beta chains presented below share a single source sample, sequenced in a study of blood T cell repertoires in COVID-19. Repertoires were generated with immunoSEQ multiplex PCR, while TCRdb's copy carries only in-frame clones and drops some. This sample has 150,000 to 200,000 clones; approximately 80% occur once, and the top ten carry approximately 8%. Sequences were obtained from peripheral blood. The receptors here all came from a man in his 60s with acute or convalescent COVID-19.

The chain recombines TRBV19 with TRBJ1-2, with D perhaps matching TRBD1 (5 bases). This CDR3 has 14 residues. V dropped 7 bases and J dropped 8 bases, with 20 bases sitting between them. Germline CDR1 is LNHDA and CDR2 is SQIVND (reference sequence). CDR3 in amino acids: CASTPGLQMGGYTF. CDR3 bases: TGTGCCAGTACCCCGGGACTCCAAATGGGAGGCTACACCTTC.

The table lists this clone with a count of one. In DNA, the CDR3 is TGTGCCAGCAGTCCCGGGGGGGCACCCTACAATGAGCAGTTCTTC. This translates into CASSPGGAPYNEQFF. The chain recombines TRBV6-5 with TRBJ2-1; 8 bases line up with TRBD2. The V gene end was trimmed by 5 bases and the J gene end by 2 bases; junction bases not matched to a gene: 5. Looked up from germline, CDR1 is MNHEY and CDR2 is SVGAGI. This CDR3 is 15 amino acids long.

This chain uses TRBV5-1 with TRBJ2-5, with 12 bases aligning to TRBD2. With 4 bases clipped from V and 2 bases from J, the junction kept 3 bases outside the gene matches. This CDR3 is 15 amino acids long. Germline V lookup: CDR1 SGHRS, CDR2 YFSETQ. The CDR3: CASSRTSGAQETQYF. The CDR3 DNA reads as TGCGCCAGCAGCCGGACTAGCGGGGCGCAAGAGACCCAGTACTTC.

CDR3 residues: CASRDSRQETQYF. In nucleotides, the CDR3 is TGTGCCAGCCGGGACAGTAGACAAGAGACCCAGTACTTC. The chain recombines TRBV2 with TRBJ2-5, with 7 bases lining up with TRBD1. Losses at the gene ends were 8 bases for V and 2 bases for J; bases not matched to a gene: 5. This CDR3 is 13 amino acids long. Germline CDR1 SNHLY, CDR2 FYNNEI.

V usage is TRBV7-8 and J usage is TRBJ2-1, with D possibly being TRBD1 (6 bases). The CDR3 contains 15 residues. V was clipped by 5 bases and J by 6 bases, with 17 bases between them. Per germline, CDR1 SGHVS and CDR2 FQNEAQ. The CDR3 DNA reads TGTGCCAGCAGCCTACAGGGAGAGGTGGTCAATGAGCAGTTCTTC. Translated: CASSLQGEVVNEQFF.

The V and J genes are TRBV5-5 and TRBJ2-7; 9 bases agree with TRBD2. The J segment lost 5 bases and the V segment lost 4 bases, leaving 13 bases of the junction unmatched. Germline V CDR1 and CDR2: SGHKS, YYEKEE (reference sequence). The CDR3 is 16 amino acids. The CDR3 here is CASSPTGAGGIHEQYF. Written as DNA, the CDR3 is TGTGCCAGCAGCCCCACCGGGGCGGGGGGGATCCACGAGCAGTACTTC.

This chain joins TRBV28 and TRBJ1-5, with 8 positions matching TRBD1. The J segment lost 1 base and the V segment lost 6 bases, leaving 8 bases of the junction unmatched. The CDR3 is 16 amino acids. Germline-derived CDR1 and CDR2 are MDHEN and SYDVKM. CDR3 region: CASRPDRAGSNQPQHF. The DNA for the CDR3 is TGTGCCAGCAGACCGGACAGGGCTGGGAGCAATCAGCCCCAGCATTTT.

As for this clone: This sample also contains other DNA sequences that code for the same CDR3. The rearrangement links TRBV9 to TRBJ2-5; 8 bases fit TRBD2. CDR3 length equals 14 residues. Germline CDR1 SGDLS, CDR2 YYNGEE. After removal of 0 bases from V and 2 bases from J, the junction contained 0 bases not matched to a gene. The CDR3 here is CASSVAGGQETQYF. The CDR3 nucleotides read TGTGCCAGCAGCGTAGCGGGGGGGCAAGAGACCCAGTACTTC.

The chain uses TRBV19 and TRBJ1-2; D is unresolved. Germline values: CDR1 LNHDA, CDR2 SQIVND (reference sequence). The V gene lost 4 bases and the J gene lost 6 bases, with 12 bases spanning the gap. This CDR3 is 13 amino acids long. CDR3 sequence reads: CASSRAGWDGYTF. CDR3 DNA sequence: TGTGCCAGTAGTAGGGCGGGGTGGGATGGCTACACCTTC.

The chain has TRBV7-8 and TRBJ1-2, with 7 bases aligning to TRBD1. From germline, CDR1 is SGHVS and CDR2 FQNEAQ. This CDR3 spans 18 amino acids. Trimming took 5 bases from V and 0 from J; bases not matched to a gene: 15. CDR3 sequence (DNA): TGTGCCAGCAGCCCAAAGGGGGCACGACTAATTCCTAACTATGGCTACACCTTC. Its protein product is CASSPKGARLIPNYGYTF.

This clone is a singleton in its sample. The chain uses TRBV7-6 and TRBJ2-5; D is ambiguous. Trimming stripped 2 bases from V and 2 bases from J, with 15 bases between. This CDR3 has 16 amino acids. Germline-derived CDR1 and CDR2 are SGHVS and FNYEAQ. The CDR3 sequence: CASSLLVGSQQETQYF. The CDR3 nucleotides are TGTGCCAGCAGCTTATTAGTAGGTAGCCAACAAGAGACCCAGTACTTC.

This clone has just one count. CDR3 DNA sequence: TGTGCCAGCAGGACTAGCGGGGGCTTCTACGAGCAGTACTTC. The encoded protein is CASRTSGGFYEQYF. The chain carries TRBV28 and TRBJ2-7; TRBD2 matches at 12 bases. The CDR3 totals 14 residues. V was clipped by 6 bases and J by 3 bases; unmatched bases: 3. CDR1 is MDHEN, CDR2 SYDVKM, per germline.

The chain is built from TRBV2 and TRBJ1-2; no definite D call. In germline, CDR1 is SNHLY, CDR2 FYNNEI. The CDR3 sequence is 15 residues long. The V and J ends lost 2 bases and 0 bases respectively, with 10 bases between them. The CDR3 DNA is TGTGCCAGCAGTGAAATGCACCTATCTAACTATGGCTACACCTTC. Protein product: CASSEMHLSNYGYTF.

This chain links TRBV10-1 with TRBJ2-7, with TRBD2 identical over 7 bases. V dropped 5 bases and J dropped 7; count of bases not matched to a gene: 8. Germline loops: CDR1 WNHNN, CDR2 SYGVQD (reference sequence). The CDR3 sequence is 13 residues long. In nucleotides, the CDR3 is TGCGCCAGCAGTCCCGGAAGGGAGGGAGAGCAGTACTTC. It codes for CASSPGREGEQYF.

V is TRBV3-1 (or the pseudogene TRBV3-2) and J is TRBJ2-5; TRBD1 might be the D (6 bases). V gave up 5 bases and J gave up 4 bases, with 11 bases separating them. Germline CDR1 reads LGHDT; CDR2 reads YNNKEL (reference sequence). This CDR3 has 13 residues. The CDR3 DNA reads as TGTGCCAGCAGCATACGACAGGCAGAGACCCAGTACTTC. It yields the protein CASSIRQAETQYF.

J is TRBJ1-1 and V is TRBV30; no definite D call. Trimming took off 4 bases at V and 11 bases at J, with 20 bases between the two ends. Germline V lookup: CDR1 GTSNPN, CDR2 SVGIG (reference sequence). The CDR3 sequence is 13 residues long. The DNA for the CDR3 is TGTGCCTGGATTACGCGTAACGGGGAGCGTGCTTTCTTT. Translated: CAWITRNGERAFF.

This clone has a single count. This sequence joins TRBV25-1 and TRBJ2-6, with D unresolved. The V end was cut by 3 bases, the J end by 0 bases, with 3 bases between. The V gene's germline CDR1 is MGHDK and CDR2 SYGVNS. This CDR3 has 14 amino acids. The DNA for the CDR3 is TGTGCCAGCAGTGACCTCTCTGGGGCCAACGTCCTGACTTTC. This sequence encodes CASSDLSGANVLTF.

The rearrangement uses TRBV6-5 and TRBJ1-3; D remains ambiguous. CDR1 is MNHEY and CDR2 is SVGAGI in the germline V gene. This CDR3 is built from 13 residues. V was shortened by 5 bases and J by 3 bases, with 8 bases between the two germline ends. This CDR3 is CASSPGVGNTIYF. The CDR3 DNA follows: TGTGCCAGCAGTCCCGGGGTTGGAAACACCATATATTTT.

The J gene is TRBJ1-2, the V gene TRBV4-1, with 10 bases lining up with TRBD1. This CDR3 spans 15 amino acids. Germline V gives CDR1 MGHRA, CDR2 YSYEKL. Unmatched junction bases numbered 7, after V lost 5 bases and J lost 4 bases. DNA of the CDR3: TGCGCCAGCAGCAACCCGGGACAGGGGATCTATGGCTACACCTTC. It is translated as CASSNPGQGIYGYTF.

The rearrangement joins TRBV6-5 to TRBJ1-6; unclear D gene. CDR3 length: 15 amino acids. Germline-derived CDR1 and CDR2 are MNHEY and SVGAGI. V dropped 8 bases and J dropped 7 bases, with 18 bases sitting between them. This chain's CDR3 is CASGEGPGWNSPLHF. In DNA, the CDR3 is TGTGCCAGCGGGGAGGGTCCGGGGTGGAATTCACCCCTCCACTTT.

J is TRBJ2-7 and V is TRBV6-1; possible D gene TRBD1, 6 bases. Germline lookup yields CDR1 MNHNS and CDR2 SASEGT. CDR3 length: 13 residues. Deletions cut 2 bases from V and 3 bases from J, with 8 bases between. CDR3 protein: CASSEWTDYEQYF. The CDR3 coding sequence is TGTGCCAGCAGTGAATGGACAGACTACGAGCAGTACTTC.

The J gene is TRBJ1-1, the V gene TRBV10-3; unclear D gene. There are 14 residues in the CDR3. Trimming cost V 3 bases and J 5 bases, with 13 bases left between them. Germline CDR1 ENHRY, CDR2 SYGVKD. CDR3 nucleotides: TGTGCCATCAGTGAAGGCGCAAGGAGGACTGAAGCTTTCTTT. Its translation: CAISEGARRTEAFF.

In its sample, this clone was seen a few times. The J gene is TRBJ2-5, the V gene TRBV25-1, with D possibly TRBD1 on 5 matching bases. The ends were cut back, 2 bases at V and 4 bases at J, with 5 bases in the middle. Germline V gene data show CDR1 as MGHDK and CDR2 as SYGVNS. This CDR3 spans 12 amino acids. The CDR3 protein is CASSEQGETQYF. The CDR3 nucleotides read TGTGCCAGCAGTGAACAGGGAGAGACCCAGTACTTC.